These 7 T cell receptor beta chains came from one sample sequenced in a study of tumor and adjacent non-tumor tissue in lung cancer. The library came from three nested PCR rounds adapted from ARM-PCR protocols. MiXCR, run by TCRdb on the multiplex PCR reads, gives a single entry per CDR3 protein. The profile shows under 75,000 distinct CDR3 sequences, around two thirds of them singletons. RNA was extracted from bulk tissue without any cell sorting. The normal lung tissue was taken more than 3 cm from the tumor edge. Sequencing was carried out using distant non-tumor lung tissue. The receptors derive from a woman in her forties or fifties with non-small cell lung cancer.

Concerning this clonotype: The junction departs from germline at one end; a sequencing error may be responsible. This chain connects TRBV11-2 to TRBJ2-3; D unclear. The CDR3 consists of 15 residues. Germline-derived CDR1 and CDR2 are SGHAT and FQNNGV. The CDR3 reads CASSPWSEPTNTQYF. CDR3 in DNA: TGTGCCAGCAGCCCATGGTCAGAACCCACAAATACGCAGTATTTT.

This chain uses TRBV20-1 with TRBJ2-7, with a tentative D call TRBD2 (5 bases). CDR3 size: 13 residues. The V gene lost 3 bases and the J gene lost 3 bases, with 12 bases spanning the gap. CDR1 and CDR2 from the germline V gene are DFQATT and SNEGSKA (reference sequence). DNA for the CDR3: TGCAGTGCTAGGCTCCTGGACTGCTACGAGCAGTACTTC. Residues: CSARLLDCYEQYF.

As concerns this clonotype: At one end the junction does not follow the germline gene, possibly because of a read error. The V and J genes are TRBV4-3 and TRBJ2-3; 9 nucleotides align to TRBD1. CDR1 and CDR2 (germline): LGHNA, YSLEER. CDR3 length: 15 residues. CDR3 coding DNA: TGTGCCAGCAGCCGGGGGACAGGGCATACAGATACGCAGTATTTT. Translation: CASSRGTGHTDTQYF.

In DNA, the CDR3 is TGTGCCAGCAGCTCCAGGACAGGGGGGATGATGGAACTGTTTTTT. Amino acids: CASSSRTGGMMELFF. This chain uses TRBV7-8 with TRBJ1-4, with 10 bases fitting TRBD1. Germline V gene data show CDR1 as SGHVS and CDR2 as FQNEAQ. V was pared by 4 bases and J by 12 bases, with 11 bases of the junction left unmatched. The CDR3 totals 15 residues.

Comments on this clonotype: At one end the junction does not follow the germline gene, possibly because of a read error. The J gene is TRBJ2-3, the V gene TRBV29-1; 7 bases are shared with TRBD2. CDR1 SQVTM and CDR2 ANQGSEA come from the germline V gene. The CDR3 loop spans 13 amino acids. In nucleotides, the CDR3 is TGCAGCGTTAGTGTGGGAGGGTCGAATTCGCAGTACTTT. Translating it yields CSVSVGGSNSQYF.

This clonotype was recorded a few times. A read error may explain this, as a much larger clone is one base away. CDR3 coding DNA: TGTGCCAGCAGTGAAGTCGGACAGTTCGGGCTCTACGAGCAGTACTTC. Translated: CASSEVGQFGLYEQYF. The genes are TRBV6-1 and TRBJ2-7; tentative D call: TRBD1 (6 bases). V dropped 1 base and J dropped 3 bases, with 16 bases sitting between them. This CDR3 comprises 16 residues. Germline V gives CDR1 MNHNS, CDR2 SASEGT.

As to this clonotype: A read error may be the cause here, since a much bigger clone is one base away. The chain is built from TRBV6-6 and TRBJ2-1, with TRBD2 identical over 7 bases. Germline V gene data show CDR1 as MNHNY and CDR2 as SVGAGI (reference sequence). The length of the CDR3 is 16 residues. The CDR3 loop is CASSHSERGSYNEQFF. The DNA for the CDR3 is TGTGCCAGCAGTCACTCGGAGCGGGGCTCCTACAATGAGCAGTTCTTC.